This entry features one T cell receptor (beta chain) sequence. Antigen: not known. This record comes from a study of T cell repertoires in cytomegalovirus infection. The overall study: In public TCR beta signatures, there were indications of both CMV infection and matching HLA type.

TCRdb re-called the reads with MiXCR, one entry per CDR3 protein. The sample contains approximately 550,000 distinct CDR3 sequences, about 17% of which appear only once. Study-level points and caveats: Of the TCR beta families, the public ones yielded a cumulative frequency that identified carriers of CMV plus the relevant HLA. Dominating the ex vivo response were HLA-C-restricted CMV-specific TCR beta clonotypes.

Germline V gene lookup returns CDR1 SGHTS and CDR2 YDEGEE. The CDR3 is made up of 14 amino acids. V lost 4 bases to trimming and J lost 6 bases, with 13 bases between them. The gene calls are TRBV5-8 and TRBJ2-2; D not certain. Sequencing input: CD8+ T cells from PBMCs. This sequence was found in a human donor in good health (CMV status not recorded). Some clones in this sample may be carry-over from other donors' samples. This chain's CDR3 is CASSQSPFPGELFF. In nucleotides, the CDR3 is TGTGCCAGCAGCCAGAGTCCGTTTCCCGGGGAGCTGTTTTTT.